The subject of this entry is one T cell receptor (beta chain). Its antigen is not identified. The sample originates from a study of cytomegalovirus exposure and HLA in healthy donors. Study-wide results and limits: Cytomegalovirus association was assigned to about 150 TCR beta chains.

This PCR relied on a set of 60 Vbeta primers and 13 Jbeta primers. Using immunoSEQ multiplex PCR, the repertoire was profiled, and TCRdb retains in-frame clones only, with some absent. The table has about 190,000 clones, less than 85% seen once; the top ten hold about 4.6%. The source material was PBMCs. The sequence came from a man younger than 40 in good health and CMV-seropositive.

The CDR3 nucleotides read TGTGCCAGCAGCCAAGATATAACAGTACCCTACGAGCAGTACTTC. Translating it yields CASSQDITVPYEQYF. The V gene is TRBV4-2, the J gene TRBJ2-7; no firm D call. The V gene's germline CDR1 is LGHNA and CDR2 YNFKEQ. This CDR3 is 15 amino acids long. Trimming removed 0 bases at V and 2 bases at J, with 11 bases between.